Below are 4 T cell receptor beta chains sequenced from a single sample in a study of blood T cell repertoires in COVID-19. Sequencing used immunoSEQ multiplex PCR; TCRdb keeps in-frame clones, though not all of them. The repertoire consists of fewer than 80,000 clones, with 70% to 90% occurring once and the leading ten covering approximately 0.93%. Sequencing was performed on peripheral blood. These receptors were taken from a man aged 65-85 years with acute or convalescent COVID-19.

The J gene is TRBJ1-4, the V gene TRBV3-1 (or the pseudogene TRBV3-2); D gene ambiguous. The CDR3 totals 13 residues. CDR1 LGHDT and CDR2 YNNKEL come from the germline V gene (reference sequence). Trimming shortened V by 4 bases and J by 8 bases, and 11 bases separated the two germline ends. CDR3 in DNA: TGTGCCAGCAGCCCCAAAGCGAGGGAAAAACTGTTTTTT. It codes for CASSPKAREKLFF.

This clone was detected only a few times. The chain is built from TRBV19 and TRBJ1-5; 7 positions agree with TRBD1. With 7 bases clipped from V and 7 bases from J, the junction kept 7 bases outside the gene matches. CDR3 length: 13 amino acids. Germline V gene lookup returns CDR1 LNHDA and CDR2 SQIVND (reference sequence). The CDR3 sequence: CASTMDRTQPQHF. The CDR3 DNA follows: TGTGCCAGTACCATGGACAGGACCCAGCCCCAGCATTTT.

The V gene is TRBV12-5, the J gene TRBJ2-5; maybe TRBD1 (5 bases). The CDR3 has 13 residues. The ends were cut back, 1 base at V and 9 bases at J, with 12 bases in the middle. Per germline, CDR1 LGHNT and CDR2 FRNRAP. The CDR3 nucleotides read TGTGCTAGTGGTTTGGAGGGGCGCACCCCCCAGTACTTC. This sequence encodes CASGLEGRTPQYF.

The V gene is TRBV10-3, the J gene TRBJ2-2; 11 positions match TRBD2. With V trimmed by 6 bases and J by 5 bases, 5 bases remained unmatched. Germline V gene lookup returns CDR1 ENHRY and CDR2 SYGVKD. CDR3 length equals 15 residues. CDR3 residues: CAIRKLAGDTGELFF. The CDR3 bases are TGTGCCATCAGAAAACTAGCGGGGGATACCGGGGAGCTGTTTTTT.